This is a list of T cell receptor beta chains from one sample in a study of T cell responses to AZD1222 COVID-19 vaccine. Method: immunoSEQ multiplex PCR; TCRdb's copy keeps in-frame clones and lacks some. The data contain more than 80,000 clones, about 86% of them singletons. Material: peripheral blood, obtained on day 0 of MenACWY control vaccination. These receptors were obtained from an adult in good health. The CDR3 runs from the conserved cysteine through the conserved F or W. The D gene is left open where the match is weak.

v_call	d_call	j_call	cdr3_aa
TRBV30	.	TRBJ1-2	CAWSVLGRNYGYTF
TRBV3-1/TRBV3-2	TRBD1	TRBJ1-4	CASSSRDRGQTNEKLFF
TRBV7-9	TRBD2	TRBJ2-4	CASSSSGGLVKNIQYF
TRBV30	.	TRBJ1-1	CAWTGMTGTEAFF
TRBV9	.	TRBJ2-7	CASSGGLPGSEQYF
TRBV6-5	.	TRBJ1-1	CASRLGGTEAFF
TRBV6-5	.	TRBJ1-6	CASSMGRSPLHF
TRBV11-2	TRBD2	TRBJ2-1	CASSSGTSGGADNEQFF
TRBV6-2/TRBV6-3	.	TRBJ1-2	CASSGVLGNYGYTF
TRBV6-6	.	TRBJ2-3	CASGLTSTDTQYF
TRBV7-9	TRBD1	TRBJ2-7	CASSLADRGSYEQYF
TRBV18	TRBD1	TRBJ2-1	CASSPGQIHNEQFF
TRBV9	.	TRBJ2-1	CASSVAGVWNEQFF
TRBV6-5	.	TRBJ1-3	CASSPRFSGNTIYF
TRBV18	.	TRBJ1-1	CASSPAAGGVATEAFF
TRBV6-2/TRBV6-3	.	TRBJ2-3	CASSFARGAGTDTQYF
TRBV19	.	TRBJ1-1	CASSIGAGRTMNTEAFF
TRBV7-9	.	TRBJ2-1	CASSSEGNPTEQFF
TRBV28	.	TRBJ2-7	CASSFAWSGVEQYF
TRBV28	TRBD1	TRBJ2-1	CASRLDPGGVNEQFF
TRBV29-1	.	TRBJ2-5	CSVGLETQYF
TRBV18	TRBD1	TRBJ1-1	CASSPQPGTAGFAFF
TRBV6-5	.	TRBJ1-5	CASRQVSTNQPQHF
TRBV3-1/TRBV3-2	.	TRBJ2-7	CASSLRGFEQYF
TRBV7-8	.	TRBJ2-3	CASSLGGADTQYF
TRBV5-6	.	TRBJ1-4	CASSVGLGPTNEKLFF
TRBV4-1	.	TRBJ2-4	CASSQVEGKNIQYF
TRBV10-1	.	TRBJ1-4	CASTATVFATNEKLFF
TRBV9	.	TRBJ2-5	CASSVAREETQYF
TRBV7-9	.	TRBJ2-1	CASSSDSYNEQFF
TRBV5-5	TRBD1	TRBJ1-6	CASSLGSGGDNSPLHF
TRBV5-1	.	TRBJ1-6	CASSPSGSNSPLHF
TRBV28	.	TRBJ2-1	CASSPRGRGERNEQFF
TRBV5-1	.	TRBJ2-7	CASSLTLGYASYEQYF
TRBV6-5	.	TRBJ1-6	CASRATGMSNSPLHF
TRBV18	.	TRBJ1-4	CASRGLIEEKLFF
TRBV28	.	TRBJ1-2	CASSPPDYYGYTF
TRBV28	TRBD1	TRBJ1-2	CAGSAQGAHGYTF
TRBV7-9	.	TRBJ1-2	CASSLAGGYGYTF
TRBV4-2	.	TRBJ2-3	CASSQARGRVSTDTQYF
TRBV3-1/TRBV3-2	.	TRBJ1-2	CASSQTGSGDGYTF
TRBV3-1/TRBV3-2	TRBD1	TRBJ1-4	CASSQDPGQGLKNEKLFF
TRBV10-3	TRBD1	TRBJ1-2	CAISESYRGERGYTF
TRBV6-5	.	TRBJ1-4	CASSPPRDGDEKLFF
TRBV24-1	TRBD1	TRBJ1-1	CATMGTGGTEAFF
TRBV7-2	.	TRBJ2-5	CASSRTQGPQETQYF
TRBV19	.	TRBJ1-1	CVTLGTPRSNTEAFF
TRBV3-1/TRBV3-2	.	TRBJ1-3	CASSQDPGALGNTIYF
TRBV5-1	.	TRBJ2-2	CASTLDRTNTGELFF